The present T cell receptor beta chain was sequenced within a study of CD8+ T cells in alopecia areata. Looking at the study overall: Tofacitinib administration to treated patients was oral, at 5 to 10 mg twice daily. Tofacitinib treatment spanned 6 to 18 months, with 6 months off drug afterward.

Extraction of RNA preceded its reverse transcription into cDNA, which served as the sequencing template. The data were produced by immunoSEQ multiplex PCR, yet TCRdb's version contains in-frame clones alone and is incomplete. The table records 150,000 or so clones, 87% of them present only once. In germline, CDR1 is MNHNY, CDR2 SVGAGI (reference sequence). Trimming removed 0 bases at V and 2 bases at J, with 7 bases between. The CDR3 is 14 residues long. From alopecia areata patients, lesional scalp punch biopsies and peripheral blood were collected. The gene calls are TRBV6-6 and TRBJ1-1; D may be TRBD1 (5 bases). The input for sequencing was CD8+ T cells sorted from blood, taken at week 0. This clonotype was obtained from a human donor with alopecia areata. The CDR3 sequence: CASSYSGGNTEAFF. The CDR3 DNA reads TGTGCCAGCAGTTACTCGGGGGGAAACACTGAAGCTTTCTTT.